Listed here is a single T cell receptor (beta chain). This clonotype was detected many times. The antigen this receptor binds is unknown. Nothing much larger sits one base from this clone, and base qualities are not available. CDR1 and CDR2 (GTSNPN, SVGIG) derive from the germline V gene (reference sequence). At the junction V is shortened by 2 bases and J by 0 bases, with 8 bases in between. The CDR3 measures 13 amino acids from cysteine to phenylalanine. Of the read, only the CDR3 DNA is kept; its 39 bases are in frame from base 1. Ophthalmopathy patients had moderately to severely active disease, Clinical Activity Score of at least 3, NOSPECS grade of at least 4, and disease duration under 3 months. Anyone with other autoimmune diseases, uncontrolled infections, pregnancy or lactation was excluded from the study. Diagnosis relied on clinical symptoms, serum thyroxine, TRAb, thyroid ultrasound and orbital computed tomography. Using Ficoll-Paque density gradient centrifugation, PBMCs were isolated from 9.5 to 10 ml of fresh peripheral blood. Total RNA was extracted with Trizol reagent and quality-checked on an Agilent 2100 Bioanalyzer.

The data are from a study of Graves' ophthalmopathy and Graves' hyperthyroidism (dated by TCRdb to 2017 to 2018). Some background on the complete study: Peripheral blood samples were taken at the time of initial diagnosis, before any treatment was given. For training and testing, the 80 to 100 patients in the discovery cohort were randomly divided in a 7:3 ratio. To explore V-J signatures distinguishing ophthalmopathy from hyperthyroidism, a discovery set of around 100 patients (around 44 ophthalmopathy, 55 to 60 stable hyperthyroidism) was enrolled. In total, around 130 blood samples were TCR-sequenced: 43 ophthalmopathy, approximately 75 hyperthyroidism and approximately 17 hyperthyroidism-to-ophthalmopathy patients. Once sampling was done, hyperthyroidism patients were given methimazole at a starting dose of 30 mg daily, while ophthalmopathy patients were given high-dose intravenous methylprednisolone. The independent validation cohort included 18 to 20 hyperthyroidism patients plus 17 patients who later progressed from hyperthyroidism to ophthalmopathy. T-cell repertoires of thyroid tissue and blood were compared in over 5 hyperthyroidism patients. TCR beta repertoire signatures were used to distinguish Graves' ophthalmopathy from Graves' hyperthyroidism and to predict progression to ophthalmopathy.

Broad study findings and their caveats: Ophthalmopathy was separated from stable hyperthyroidism by the 13-signature model with about 89% sensitivity and around 81% specificity in cross-validation and with 80%/75% in the test set. In validation, the model predicted ophthalmopathy progression with more than 55% sensitivity and around 72% specificity; approximately 12 predicted patients were CT-confirmed with GO in a median of roughly 6.8 months. Most expanded thyroid clonotypes with a frequency above 0.001 also appeared in blood, which suggests that blood repertoires may reflect the immune response in the thyroid. No statistical method was used to set the sample size in advance, and the investigators knew which group each participant was assigned to.

For repertoire sequencing, TCR beta CDR3 regions were amplified from RNA transcripts. A first-round RT-PCR used HTBI primers with the Qiagen OneStep RT-PCR kit, followed by a second-round multiplex PCR, size selection and purification. Sequencing of the libraries was carried out on an Illumina HiSeq2000 in paired-end mode with 100 bp reads. On the authors' methods: Reads were processed with SOAPnuke, discarding reads with adapters, uncalled bases, mean Phred below 15, or no exact constant-primer or identifier match. COPE v1.2.5 was used to merge high-quality paired reads. Clonotypes were defined as unique nucleotide sequences and were aligned to IMGT TRB V, D and J references using MiTCR v1.1. The analysis was limited to V-J combinations with a frequency above 0.0001, which together covered 99.2% of repertoires. For each V-J combination, a TCR clonal expansion and chaos score was defined as the ratio of F50 clonal expansion to chaos observed in the TCRdist matrix. Welch's t-statistics and random forest were used to reduce features to about a dozen V-J combinations, which were fed into a naive Bayes classifier. The similarity between thyroid and blood repertoires was quantified using the Morisita-Horn index. Using fastp trimming at Q25 and MiXCR clonotype assembly, TCRdb reanalyzed the public sequencing data and kept in-frame beta chains. Identical CDR3 protein sequences are pooled into one entry, listed with their most common genes and DNA. In this record, the V and J calls reflect TCRdb's handling and not the investigators' own analysis. A total of some 400,000 distinct CDR3 sequences appear in this sample, about 16% of them only once. The biggest ten clones account for roughly 1.4% of the sample.

This TCR was sampled from a woman under 30 with Graves' ophthalmopathy. Donor details come from another sample of the same person, matched by shared clones. Sequencing used peripheral blood. The chain is made from TRBV30 and TRBJ2-7, with the D gene not confidently named. The sequence in DNA is TGTGCCTGGAGTAAAGGCGACTCCTACGAGCAGTACTTC. This translates into CAWSKGDSYEQYF.